These 25 T cell receptor beta chains share one sample of origin, sequenced in a study of preoperative IRX-2 immunotherapy in early breast cancer (dated by TCRdb to between 2018 and 2021). The sample's treatment or condition, from its label and the paper: preoperative locoregional IRX-2 cytokine immunotherapy. Receptor amplification or capture employed the immunoSEQ multiplex PCR assay. The immuneACCESS repertoire file appears here via TCRdb, limited to in-frame rearrangements. These files lack a portion of the clones; in checked studies, under half of the deficit traces to unresolved V genes, and the cause of the others is not known. A total of 40,000 or so clones appear in this sample, approximately 94% of them only once. The top ten hold more than 1.5% of the sample. The source material was tumor tissue, sampled after IRX-2 immunotherapy. The receptors come from a human donor with breast cancer.

This sequence joins TRBV7-2 and TRBJ2-7, with D unresolved. CDR1 is SGHTA, CDR2 FQGNSA, per germline. The CDR3 spans 15 residues. Between the trimmed V and J ends, which lost 6 bases and 1 base, there was a span of 16 bases. The CDR3 protein is CASRSDPFGSYEQYF. The CDR3 coding sequence is TGTGCCAGCAGATCGGACCCCTTCGGGTCCTACGAGCAGTACTTC. Full variable domain (rest looked up from reference TRBV7-2 and TRBJ2-7): GAGVSQSPSNKVTEKGKDVELRCDPISGHTALYWYRQSLGQGLEFLIYFQGNSAPDKSGLPSDRFSAERTGGSVSTLTIQRTQQEDSAVYLCASRSDPFGSYEQYFGPGTRLTVT.

The chain combines TRBV7-3 with TRBJ2-7; D gene unclear. This CDR3 is 15 amino acids long. CDR1 is SGHTA and CDR2 is FQGTGA in the germline V gene. V lost 3 bases and J 3 bases, leaving 15 bases between the germline ends. The CDR3 region is CASSLVSSNYYEQYF. DNA of the CDR3: TGTGCCAGCAGCTTGGTTAGCAGCAACTACTACGAGCAGTACTTC. The full variable domain, completed using reference TRBV7-3 and TRBJ2-7, is GAGVSQTPSNKVTEKGKYVELRCDPISGHTALYWYRQSLGQGPEFLIYFQGTGAADDSGLPNDRFFAVRPEGSVSTLKIQRTERGDSAVYLCASSLVSSNYYEQYFGPGTRLTVT.

As DNA, the CDR3 is TGCGCCAGCAGCCTGGACGGACCCTCTGGAAACACCATATATTTT. Encoded protein: CASSLDGPSGNTIYF. The chain recombines TRBV5-1 with TRBJ1-3; D unclear. With 4 bases removed from V and 0 bases from J, the gap between germline ends came to 11 bases. In germline, CDR1 is SGHRS, CDR2 YFSETQ. This CDR3 comprises 15 residues.

The genes are TRBV18 and TRBJ2-3; D might be TRBD1 or TRBD2, each matching 5 bases. V lost 4 bases to trimming and J lost 2 bases, with 7 bases between them. This CDR3 is built from 13 residues. Germline V gene sequence: CDR1 KGHSH, CDR2 LQKENI. The CDR3: CASSLGTTDTQYF. The CDR3 nucleotides are TGTGCCAGCTCACTAGGGACCACAGATACGCAGTATTTT.

V and J are TRBV15 and TRBJ1-2; D unclear. The V and J ends lost 0 bases and 4 bases respectively, with 12 bases between them. The V gene's germline CDR1 is LNHNV and CDR2 YYDKDF (reference sequence). The CDR3 is 15 residues long. In DNA, the CDR3 is TGTGCCACCAGCAGAGAGTTTACGGGCGTCTATGGCTACACCTTC. Encoded protein: CATSREFTGVYGYTF.

The chain uses TRBV28 and TRBJ2-5, with 9 nucleotides matching TRBD2. The J call may be wrong; the DNA end is better matched by TRBJ2-7. Germline CDR1 is MDHEN and CDR2 is SYDVKM. The CDR3 runs to 15 residues. Here the CDR3 reads CASSPLGSGSNEQYF. The CDR3 region has the DNA TGTGCCAGCAGTCCCCTGGGTAGCGGGAGCAACGAGCAGTACTTC.

This chain uses TRBV6-5 with TRBJ2-3, with a possible D match to TRBD2 (5 bases). CDR1 and CDR2 from the germline V gene are MNHEY and SVGAGI. V was shortened by 6 bases and J by 3 bases, with 10 bases between the two germline ends. CDR3 length equals 13 residues. CDR3 sequence: CASRPTRTDTQYF. The CDR3 DNA sequence: TGTGCCAGCAGGCCCACTAGAACAGATACGCAGTATTTT.

The chain couples TRBV18 to TRBJ2-2; D gene ambiguous. The germline CDR1 and CDR2 sequences are KGHSH and LQKENI. CDR3 length: 13 residues. V was clipped by 3 bases and J by 6 bases, with 8 bases between them. CDR3 loop: CASSPRLAGELFF. CDR3 nucleotide sequence: TGTGCCAGCTCACCGCGACTGGCCGGGGAGCTGTTTTTT. Full variable domain (remainder filled in from reference TRBV18 and TRBJ2-2): NAGVMQNPRHLVRRRGQEARLRCSPMKGHSHVYWYRQLPEEGLKFMVYLQKENIIDESGMPKERFSAEFPKEGPSILRIQQVVRGDSAAYFCASSPRLAGELFFGEGSRLTVL.

Only one count was recorded for this clone. The gene calls are TRBV10-3 and TRBJ1-1; the D gene is possibly TRBD1 (5 bases). Germline-derived CDR1 and CDR2 are ENHRY and SYGVKD. This CDR3 region has 13 residues. V was clipped by 1 base and J by 5 bases, with 8 bases between them. The CDR3, as DNA: TGTGCCATCAGTGAGTATGAGGGGACTGAAGCTTTCTTT. Its translation: CAISEYEGTEAFF.

The gene calls are TRBV6-1 and TRBJ1-2, with 7 bases that match TRBD1. Germline V lookup: CDR1 MNHNS, CDR2 SASEGT. Trimming took 1 base from V and 8 from J; bases not matched to a gene: 13. This CDR3 is 16 amino acids long. The CDR3 protein is CASSEELSLGGAGYTF. CDR3 DNA sequence: TGTGCCAGCAGTGAAGAGCTTTCTCTAGGGGGCGCGGGCTACACCTTC.

The genes are TRBV6-6 and TRBJ1-2; a weak D match, TRBD1 (6 bases). This CDR3 spans 12 amino acids. The V gene lost 2 bases and the J gene lost 8 bases, with 9 bases spanning the gap. CDR1 is MNHNY and CDR2 is SVGAGI in the germline V gene (reference sequence). CDR3 sequence reads: CASSYEGGGYTF. The CDR3 DNA follows: TGTGCCAGCAGTTACGAGGGGGGGGGCTACACCTTC.

The chain has TRBV11-1 and TRBJ2-1, with D tentatively TRBD2 (5 bases). Trimming stripped 2 bases from V and 2 bases from J, with 10 bases between. The germline V gene encodes CDR1 SGHAT and CDR2 FQDESV (reference sequence). The CDR3 covers 15 residues. CDR3 residues: CASSLSSGTYNEQFF. The CDR3 DNA sequence: TGTGCCAGCAGCTTATCGAGCGGAACCTACAATGAGCAGTTCTTC. Complete variable domain (other parts from reference TRBV11-1 and TRBJ2-1): EAEVAQSPRYKITEKSQAVAFWCDPISGHATLYWYRQILGQGPELLVQFQDESVVDDSQLPKDRFSAERLKGVDSTLKIQPAELGDSAMYLCASSLSSGTYNEQFFGPGTRLTVL.

V is TRBV27 and J is TRBJ2-7, with D maybe TRBD2 (5 bases). This CDR3 comprises 17 residues. Germline V lookup: CDR1 MNHEY, CDR2 SMNVEV (reference sequence). V lost 6 bases and J 0 bases, leaving 21 bases between the germline ends. The CDR3 bases are TGTGCCAGCAGGCCGCTGGGGAGCTCCCCATTCTCCTACGAGCAGTACTTC. Translating it yields CASRPLGSSPFSYEQYF.

The rearrangement joins TRBV6-5 to TRBJ1-2, with D hard to call. There are 14 residues in the CDR3. V was trimmed by 0 bases and J by 4 bases, leaving 9 bases between them. Germline loops: CDR1 MNHEY, CDR2 SVGAGI. The CDR3 nucleotides read TGTGCCAGCAGTTACTCGTCTGCGGGCTATGGCTACACCTTC. Its protein is CASSYSSAGYGYTF.

The chain has TRBV6-4 and TRBJ2-1; 8 bases are a match to TRBD2. The germline CDR1 and CDR2 sequences are MRHNA and SNTAGT. V trimming: 6 bases; J trimming: 9 bases; junction bases outside the gene matches: 13. This CDR3 region has 15 residues. The CDR3 sequence is CASSSGGAMIGEQFF. The CDR3 DNA is TGTGCCAGCAGCTCCGGGGGGGCCATGATTGGTGAGCAGTTCTTC.

This rearrangement joins TRBV27 to TRBJ1-5, with a possible D match to TRBD1 (5 bases). With 2 bases removed from V and 3 bases from J, the gap between germline ends came to 8 bases. CDR1 is MNHEY, CDR2 SMNVEV, per germline (reference sequence). The CDR3 is 14 amino acids. The CDR3 protein is CASSLGGYNQPQHF. CDR3 bases: TGTGCCAGCAGTTTAGGGGGATACAATCAGCCCCAGCATTTT.

The J gene is TRBJ2-3, the V gene TRBV7-3; D call uncertain. Germline CDR1 is SGHTA and CDR2 is FQGTGA. This CDR3 is 15 amino acids long. V was shortened by 1 base and J by 3 bases, with 11 bases between the two germline ends. CDR3 sequence: CASSLMLAQTDTQYF. The CDR3 coding sequence is TGTGCCAGCAGCTTAATGCTCGCACAGACAGATACGCAGTATTTT.

The chain employs TRBV28 and TRBJ1-2; 8 positions match TRBD1. The germline CDR1 and CDR2 sequences are MDHEN and SYDVKM. This CDR3 contains 16 residues. Trimming took 6 bases from V and 4 from J; bases not matched to a gene: 13. The CDR3 protein is CASSSGGGGSGYGYTF. For the CDR3, the DNA is TGTGCCAGCAGCTCAGGGGGCGGGGGTTCAGGCTATGGCTACACCTTC.

The chain combines TRBV19 with TRBJ2-3; no reliable D call. CDR1 and CDR2 from the germline V gene are LNHDA and SQIVND (reference sequence). The length of the CDR3 is 15 residues. V was trimmed by 7 bases and J by 1 base, leaving 15 bases between them. CDR3 DNA: TGTGCCAGTATGGGAAGCACACGGGGCACAGATACGCAGTATTTT. Protein: CASMGSTRGTDTQYF.

This chain joins TRBV5-1 and TRBJ2-2; 10 bases map to TRBD1. V was clipped by 4 bases and J by 3 bases; unmatched bases: 0. This CDR3 has 14 residues. Germline assignment: CDR1 SGHRS and CDR2 YFSETQ. CDR3 bases: TGCGCCAGCAGCGGGACAGGGGACACCGGGGAGCTGTTTTTT. This codes for CASSGTGDTGELFF. The full variable domain, rest sourced from reference TRBV5-1 and TRBJ2-2, is KAGVTQTPRYLIKTRGQQVTLSCSPISGHRSVSWYQQTPGQGLQFLFEYFSETQRNKGNFPGRFSGRQFSNSRSEMNVSTLELGDSALYLCASSGTGDTGELFFGEGSRLTVL.

This chain uses TRBV2 with TRBJ1-1, with D unclear. The CDR3 loop spans 13 amino acids. Looked up from germline, CDR1 is SNHLY and CDR2 is FYNNEI. Deletions cut 7 bases from V and 0 bases from J, with 9 bases between. The CDR3 spells CASKSSLNTEAFF. The CDR3 nucleotides are TGTGCCAGCAAATCAAGTCTGAACACTGAAGCTTTCTTT. The whole variable domain, filled in from reference TRBV2 and TRBJ1-1, reads EPEVTQTPSHQVTQMGQEVILRCVPISNHLYFYWYRQILGQKVEFLVSFYNNEISEKSEIFDDQFSVERPDGSNFTLKIRSTKLEDSAMYFCASKSSLNTEAFFGQGTRLTVV.

The chain combines TRBV6-4 with TRBJ2-5; maybe TRBD2 (5 bases). Per germline, CDR1 MRHNA and CDR2 SNTAGT. With 6 bases removed from V and 4 bases from J, the gap between germline ends came to 18 bases. The CDR3 sequence is 15 residues long. CDR3 coding DNA: TGTGCCAGCAGCACCAACCCCGGACTTTTAGAGACCCAGTACTTC. It codes for CASSTNPGLLETQYF.

The genes are TRBV4-1 and TRBJ1-4; D might be TRBD1 (5 bases). The V gene lost 0 bases and the J gene lost 6 bases, with 14 bases spanning the gap. Germline V gene sequence: CDR1 MGHRA, CDR2 YSYEKL. The CDR3 has 16 amino acids. The CDR3 DNA reads TGCGCCAGCAGCCAAGAGGTAGGGGCCCTACATGAAAAACTGTTTTTT. This gives the protein CASSQEVGALHEKLFF.

The chain carries TRBV6-1 and TRBJ2-7; no firm D call. The length of the CDR3 is 12 residues. CDR1 is MNHNS and CDR2 is SASEGT in the germline V gene. Trimming cost V 5 bases and J 6 bases, with 11 bases left between them. The CDR3 spells CASSFRVAEQYF. CDR3 sequence (DNA): TGTGCCAGCAGTTTTCGGGTTGCCGAGCAGTACTTC.

This chain uses TRBV19 with TRBJ2-7; 10 nucleotides agree with TRBD2. The CDR3 has 14 residues. With 6 bases clipped from V and 2 bases from J, the junction kept 4 bases outside the gene matches. CDR1 and CDR2 (germline): LNHDA, SQIVND (reference sequence). CDR3 residues: CASSKREGAYEQYF. CDR3 sequence (DNA): TGTGCCAGTAGCAAGCGGGAGGGGGCCTACGAGCAGTACTTC.